Given below is one TCR beta chain in context. This sample is drawn from a study of blood T cell repertoires in COVID-19. Study details: Donors in the United States, Italy and Spain gave samples during acute or convalescent COVID-19. Sample material is recorded as cDNA or gDNA derived from T cells, B-cell-depleted T cells, or PBMCs.

Unmatched junction bases numbered 10, after V lost 4 bases and J lost 12 bases. CDR3 length equals 14 residues. Germline lookup yields CDR1 SGHAT and CDR2 FQNNGV. Per the original data handling: Estimation of nucleated cell counts was performed using reference gene primer amplification. Sequencing was performed with immunoSEQ multiplex PCR; in TCRdb, only in-frame clones are kept and a portion is missing. The DNA gave D and trimming, while V, J and clone size come from that table. The sample contains 150,000 to 200,000 clones, about 80% of which appear only once. This clonotype was obtained from a man aged 50-60 years who had recovered from COVID-19. The gene calls are TRBV11-2 and TRBJ2-7; 12 positions match TRBD2. The material sequenced was PBMCs or T cells enriched from blood (not recorded which). The DNA for the CDR3 is TGTGCCAGCAGCTCACGACTAGCGGGAGAAGGCCCGTACTTC. Its translation: CASSSRLAGEGPYF.